This T cell receptor beta chain derives from a study of OX40 agonist ivuxolimab in advanced cancers. As for the study in general: Patients were treated with intravenous ivuxolimab, dosed at 0.01 to 10 mg/kg and infused every 2 weeks.

This CDR3 is 14 amino acids long. In germline, CDR1 is MNHNS, CDR2 SASEGT. Trimming cost V 7 bases and J 8 bases; bases outside gene matches: 8. Study observations and caveats: There was clonal expansion of CD4+ and CD8+ blood T cells by week 6 at 0.1 to 3.0 mg/kg.

Comments on this clone: Its cognate antigen is unknown.

Method: immunoSEQ multiplex PCR; TCRdb's copy keeps in-frame clones and lacks some. This sample yields about 58,000 clones, of which approximately 87% are seen a single time; around 3.3% belongs to the top ten. The TCR originated in an adult with an advanced solid tumor such as melanoma, head and neck, liver or kidney cancer. The material sequenced was CD4+ or CD8+ T cells sorted from blood, taken in a trial of the OX40 agonist ivuxolimab. The V gene is TRBV6-1, the J gene TRBJ2-1, with 10 bases identical to TRBD2. The CDR3 DNA reads TGTGCCAGCACCATAGCGGGGGGAGGGGATGAGCAGTTCTTC. Encoded protein: CASTIAGGGDEQFF.